The 29 T cell receptor beta chains presented below share a single source sample, sequenced in a study of cytomegalovirus exposure and HLA in healthy donors (dated by TCRdb to about 2017). Preparation of the library involved the immunoSEQ multiplex PCR assay. A mixture of 60 forward primers for TCR Vbeta segments and 13 reverse primers for TCR Jbeta segments was used in the multiplex PCR. As stored in TCRdb, this immuneACCESS dataset retains in-frame rearrangements with V and J assigned. A fraction of the clones does not appear; measured against another copy, unresolved V genes explain less than half of the discrepancy, and the remainder lacks a known reason. A total of 83,000 or so clones appear in this sample, 70% to 80% of them only once. The ten biggest clones cover roughly 14% of the sample. Sequencing was done on a sample of PBMCs. Receptors were obtained from a woman in her thirties or forties in good health and CMV-seropositive.

The chain couples TRBV6-1 to TRBJ2-7, with 8 bases matching TRBD1. Trimming removed 4 bases from V and 1 base from J; junction bases left unmatched: 6. Looked up from germline, CDR1 is MNHNS and CDR2 is SASEGT. This CDR3 contains 15 residues. The CDR3: CASSVQGAGSYEQYF. In nucleotides, the CDR3 is TGTGCCAGCAGTGTCCAGGGGGCAGGATCCTACGAGCAGTACTTC.

This clone occurred a few times. This chain joins TRBV7-3 and TRBJ2-3; possible D gene TRBD2, 6 bases. This CDR3 comprises 16 residues. Germline V CDR1 and CDR2: SGHTA, FQGTGA. V lost 0 bases and J 0 bases, leaving 10 bases between the germline ends. In nucleotides, the CDR3 is TGTGCCAGCAGCTTAACGTTCAGCGGGAGCACAGATACGCAGTATTTT. Protein: CASSLTFSGSTDTQYF.

The chain carries TRBV4-2 and TRBJ1-1; D uncertain. The V end lost 1 base, the J end lost 1 base, and 7 bases lay between the germline ends. The germline gives CDR1 LGHNA, CDR2 YNFKEQ. The CDR3 extends over 14 amino acids. The CDR3 nucleotides read TGTGCCAGCAGCCAAGGGACTTCGAACACTGAAGCTTTCTTT. Encoded protein: CASSQGTSNTEAFF.

The chain is built from TRBV5-1 and TRBJ2-1, with 10 bases that match TRBD1. The germline CDR1 and CDR2 sequences are SGHRS and YFSETQ. The CDR3 extends over 15 amino acids. V lost 1 base to trimming and J lost 8 bases; unmatched junction nucleotides: 6. The CDR3 coding sequence is TGCGCCAGCAGCTTGAGGGGACAGGGGAGGGATGAGCAGTTCTTC. This sequence encodes CASSLRGQGRDEQFF.

This chain joins TRBV9 and TRBJ2-1, with D maybe TRBD2 (6 bases). Trimming cost V 4 bases and J 7 bases, with 18 bases left between them. The germline V gene has CDR1 SGDLS and CDR2 YYNGEE. The CDR3 totals 15 residues. The DNA of the CDR3 is TGTGCCAGCAGCACGAGGAGGGCCGATTCGAATGAGCAGTTCTTC. Amino acid sequence: CASSTRRADSNEQFF.

This chain uses TRBV2 with TRBJ1-5; 7 bases match TRBD1. The germline V gene has CDR1 SNHLY and CDR2 FYNNEI. CDR3 length: 13 residues. V lost 8 bases and J lost 3; bases outside the gene matches: 4. CDR3 in amino acids: CASGGTDNQPQHF. The CDR3 DNA is TGTGCCAGCGGGGGGACAGACAATCAGCCCCAGCATTTT.

The chain links TRBV7-3 to TRBJ2-7, with 10 bases aligning to TRBD1. V shed 5 bases, J shed 5 bases, and the junction held 9 bases outside the gene matches. This CDR3 spans 15 amino acids. Germline V lookup: CDR1 SGHTA, CDR2 FQGTGA. CDR3 nucleotide sequence: TGTGCCAGCAGCCCAACTGGGACAGGGGAGAACGAGCAGTACTTC. This translates into CASSPTGTGENEQYF.

The chain recombines TRBV5-1 with TRBJ1-6; a possible D gene is TRBD1 (5 bases). The CDR3 totals 14 residues. Trimming removed 7 bases from V and 8 bases from J, with 16 bases in between. Germline CDR1 is SGHRS and CDR2 is YFSETQ. CDR3 DNA sequence: TGCGCCAGCCGAACTCGGGACTCTGATTCACCCCTCCACTTT. Translating it yields CASRTRDSDSPLHF.

The chain links TRBV18 to TRBJ2-5; TRBD2 matches at 10 bases. Germline CDR1 reads KGHSH; CDR2 reads LQKENI. This CDR3 has 15 residues. The ends lost 4 bases at V and 5 bases at J; junction bases unmatched: 7. CDR3 nucleotides: TGTGCCAGCTCACACGGACTAGCGGCGAGTGAGACCCAGTACTTC. Translation: CASSHGLAASETQYF.

The V call is TRBV18, the J call TRBJ1-5; unclear D gene. Germline V CDR1 and CDR2: KGHSH, LQKENI. V dropped 2 bases and J dropped 0 bases, with 5 bases sitting between them. The CDR3 is made up of 14 amino acids. In DNA, the CDR3 is TGTGCCAGCTCACCAACATTTAGCAATCAGCCCCAGCATTTT. Protein: CASSPTFSNQPQHF.

This chain connects TRBV10-3 to TRBJ1-1; D unclear. CDR1 is ENHRY and CDR2 is SYGVKD in the germline V gene. The CDR3 spans 12 residues. V dropped 0 bases and J dropped 7 bases, with 6 bases sitting between them. CDR3 protein: CAISESAVEAFF. The CDR3 DNA reads as TGTGCCATCAGTGAGTCGGCGGTTGAAGCTTTCTTT.

This clone was counted a few times. The chain couples TRBV19 to TRBJ1-5, with 9 bases aligning to TRBD1. The CDR3 has 15 residues. CDR1 LNHDA and CDR2 SQIVND come from the germline V gene (reference sequence). J was trimmed by 1 base and V by 6 bases; bases with no gene match: 4. The CDR3 spells CASSWTGESNQPQHF. CDR3 nucleotide sequence: TGTGCCAGTAGCTGGACAGGGGAGAGCAATCAGCCCCAGCATTTT.

This clone turned up a few times. The V call is TRBV6-5, the J call TRBJ1-4; D not resolved. The V gene's germline CDR1 is MNHEY and CDR2 SVGAGI. The CDR3 is 15 residues long. Trimming removed 0 bases at V and 5 bases at J, with 10 bases between. CDR3 loop: CASSYSQVANEKLFF. The CDR3 region has the DNA TGTGCCAGCAGTTACTCTCAGGTGGCAAATGAAAAACTGTTTTTT.

V and J are TRBV4-1 and TRBJ1-2; a possible D gene is TRBD1 (5 bases). V lost 0 bases to trimming and J lost 3 bases, with 14 bases between them. Per the germline V gene, CDR1 is MGHRA and CDR2 is YSYEKL. CDR3 length: 16 residues. CDR3 in amino acids: CASSQDWGRTDYGYTF. CDR3 DNA sequence: TGCGCCAGCAGCCAAGATTGGGGCAGGACCGACTATGGCTACACCTTC.

This chain links TRBV15 with TRBJ1-1, with D perhaps TRBD1 (5 bases). The CDR3 extends over 12 amino acids. V was pared by 5 bases and J by 7 bases, with 11 bases between. Germline V lookup: CDR1 LNHNV, CDR2 YYDKDF (reference sequence). This chain's CDR3 is CATSSTELEAFF. The CDR3 bases are TGTGCCACCAGCTCGACAGAACTTGAAGCTTTCTTT.

In its sample, this clone was seen once. The chain has TRBV7-8 and TRBJ2-7, with 10 bases identical to TRBD2. This CDR3 is built from 15 residues. The V gene end was trimmed by 5 bases and the J gene end by 3 bases; junction bases not matched to a gene: 7. CDR1 is SGHVS, CDR2 FQNEAQ, per germline. Here the CDR3 DNA reads TGTGCCAGCAGCCTAGAAGCGGGGGGGCACTACGAGCAGTACTTC. Translating gives CASSLEAGGHYEQYF.

The V call is TRBV28, the J call TRBJ1-2, with D possibly matching TRBD1 (6 bases). The CDR3 totals 15 residues. V lost 6 bases, J lost 1 base, and 15 bases lay in between. In germline, CDR1 is MDHEN, CDR2 SYDVKM. The CDR3 region is CASRVDSAVNYGYTF. DNA for the CDR3: TGTGCCAGCAGGGTGGACAGCGCAGTTAACTATGGCTACACCTTC.

V usage is TRBV30 and J usage is TRBJ2-7, with 8 bases fitting TRBD1. V trimming: 1 base; J trimming: 3 bases; junction bases outside the gene matches: 2. This CDR3 spans 13 amino acids. From germline, CDR1 is GTSNPN and CDR2 SVGIG (reference sequence). Written as DNA, the CDR3 is TGTGCCTGGAGTGCAGGGGGCTTCTACGAGCAGTACTTC. The encoded protein is CAWSAGGFYEQYF.

The sample holds one count of this clone. The gene calls are TRBV10-3 and TRBJ2-7; TRBD1 matches 10 bases. The V gene end was trimmed by 5 bases and the J gene end by 7 bases; junction bases not matched to a gene: 5. Germline V gene data show CDR1 as ENHRY and CDR2 as SYGVKD. The length of the CDR3 is 13 residues. CDR3 bases: TGTGCCATCAGTAGGACAGGGGGAGAAGAGCAGTACTTC. Translated, it gives CAISRTGGEEQYF.

A single count supports this clone. The chain is built from TRBV28 and TRBJ2-7; TRBD1 agrees at 7 bases. Germline lookup yields CDR1 MDHEN and CDR2 SYDVKM. J lost 1 base, V lost 5 bases, and 5 bases had no gene match. The CDR3 runs to 14 residues. CDR3 protein: CASSGTAQSYEQYF. CDR3 sequence (DNA): TGTGCCAGCAGTGGGACAGCCCAATCCTACGAGCAGTACTTC.

This chain links TRBV28 with TRBJ1-5, with unresolved D. Trimming took 1 base from V and 2 from J, leaving 15 bases between them. This CDR3 has 17 residues. CDR1 MDHEN and CDR2 SYDVKM come from the germline V gene. The CDR3 nucleotides read TGTGCCAGCAGTTTATACCCCGCTTTGGCGGGCAATCAGCCCCAGCATTTT. As protein: CASSLYPALAGNQPQHF.

The genes are TRBV4-1 and TRBJ2-5, with D uncertain. Near its end, the DNA agrees better with TRBJ2-7, so the J call may be wrong. Germline CDR1 reads MGHRA; CDR2 reads YSYEKL. The CDR3 extends over 14 amino acids. The CDR3 protein is CASSQDTVAYEQYF. In nucleotides, the CDR3 is TGCGCCAGCAGCCAAGATACGGTTGCCTACGAGCAGTACTTC.

This clone has a handful of counts. This sequence joins TRBV19 and TRBJ2-1, with D hard to call. V dropped 1 base and J dropped 0 bases, with 7 bases sitting between them. The CDR3 contains 15 residues. Germline V gene sequence: CDR1 LNHDA, CDR2 SQIVND (reference sequence). DNA for the CDR3: TGTGCCAGTAGTATAGGGCCTAGCTCCTACAATGAGCAGTTCTTC. Protein sequence: CASSIGPSSYNEQFF. Complete variable domain (other parts from reference TRBV19 and TRBJ2-1): DGGITQSPKYLFRKEGQNVTLSCEQNLNHDAMYWYRQDPGQGLRLIYYSQIVNDFQKGDIAEGYSVSREKKESFPLTVTSAQKNPTAFYLCASSIGPSSYNEQFFGPGTRLTVL.

The V call is TRBV11-2, the J call TRBJ2-2; 7 bases line up with TRBD2. V lost 5 bases and J lost 6; bases outside the gene matches: 6. The germline gives CDR1 SGHAT, CDR2 FQNNGV. This CDR3 has 14 residues. The CDR3 loop is CASSAGSGPGELFF. The CDR3 DNA sequence: TGTGCCAGCAGCGCCGGTAGCGGGCCCGGGGAGCTGTTTTTT.

The CDR3 sequence is CASIQGGRTGELFF. The CDR3 coding sequence is TGTGCCAGCATCCAGGGAGGGCGAACCGGGGAGCTGTTTTTT. The V call is TRBV11-2, the J call TRBJ2-2, with 7 nucleotides matching TRBD2. Per germline, CDR1 SGHAT and CDR2 FQNNGV. The CDR3 contains 14 residues. V shed 7 bases, J shed 5 bases, and the junction held 7 bases outside the gene matches. Looking up the rest from reference TRBV11-2 and TRBJ2-2 gives the full variable domain: EAGVAQSPRYKIIEKRQSVAFWCNPISGHATLYWYQQILGQGPKLLIQFQNNGVVDDSQLPKDRFSAERLKGVDSTLKIQPAKLEDSAVYLCASIQGGRTGELFFGEGSRLTVL.

The chain employs TRBV2 and TRBJ2-3; 9 nucleotides align to TRBD1. This CDR3 contains 16 residues. From germline, CDR1 is SNHLY and CDR2 FYNNEI. The trim removed 4 bases at V and 6 bases at J, leaving 11 bases unmatched. The CDR3 spells CASSVLTGGPTDTQYF. The CDR3 DNA sequence: TGTGCCAGCAGTGTTCTCACAGGGGGCCCGACCGATACGCAGTATTTT.

The genes are TRBV4-3 and TRBJ2-7; 10 bases match TRBD2. Germline loops: CDR1 LGHNA, CDR2 YSLEER. The CDR3 spans 16 residues. V was clipped by 1 base and J by 2 bases; unmatched bases: 5. CDR3 coding DNA: TGCGCCAGCAGCCAAGCACGAGCGGGAGGGCCCTACGAGCAGTACTTC. Translating it yields CASSQARAGGPYEQYF.

CDR3 coding DNA: TGTGCCAGCAGTGACGGGGGGCGGGGAGGCAATCAGCCCCAGCATTTT. Protein product: CASSDGGRGGNQPQHF. The chain uses TRBV6-1 and TRBJ1-5; D is possibly TRBD1 (6 bases). There are 16 residues in the CDR3. CDR1 and CDR2 (germline): MNHNS, SASEGT. V lost 3 bases and J 2 bases, leaving 14 bases between the germline ends.

CDR3 in DNA: TGTGCCAGCAATAGCCAGGGGCTATCCGAGCAGTACTTC. Its translation is CASNSQGLSEQYF. This chain joins TRBV2 and TRBJ2-7, with D perhaps matching TRBD1 (6 bases). CDR1 is SNHLY and CDR2 is FYNNEI in the germline V gene. CDR3 length equals 13 residues. The V end was cut by 7 bases, the J end by 6 bases, with 16 bases between.